Listed here are 22 T cell receptor beta chains from one sample, sequenced in a study of T cells in Graves' hyperthyroidism and ophthalmopathy. Researchers amplified the TCR beta CDR3 regions from RNA transcripts. HTBI primers were used for first-round RT-PCR of the TCR CDR3. One entry per CDR3 protein results from TCRdb running MiXCR on the multiplex PCR reads. The profile covers around 450,000 distinct CDR3 sequences, with roughly 14% appearing a single time and about 7.7% taken by the ten largest. Sequenced: blood. The receptors were sampled from a woman aged 18 to 35 with Graves' hyperthyroidism.

The sample holds many counts of this clonotype. The genes are TRBV27 and TRBJ2-1; the match to TRBD2 covers 7 bases. The J segment lost 7 bases and the V segment lost 0 bases, leaving 12 bases of the junction unmatched. Germline assignment: CDR1 MNHEY and CDR2 SMNVEV (reference sequence). This CDR3 is built from 17 residues. The CDR3 here is CASSLSSVRGRRNEQFF. The CDR3 DNA follows: TGTGCCAGCAGTTTATCCTCAGTACGCGGGAGAAGAAATGAGCAGTTCTTC.

This clonotype has a count of ten or more. The chain is built from TRBV28 and TRBJ2-7, with 7 bases that match TRBD1. Unmatched junction bases numbered 9, after V lost 3 bases and J lost 4 bases. Germline values: CDR1 MDHEN, CDR2 SYDVKM. The CDR3 spans 15 residues. Here the CDR3 DNA reads TGTGCCAGCAGTTTCCGGACAGGTGAGGGTTACGAGCAGTACTTC. This gives the protein CASSFRTGEGYEQYF.

Many counts were recorded for this clonotype. The V gene is TRBV24-1, the J gene TRBJ2-3, with TRBD1 matching 7 bases. CDR3 length: 16 residues. The germline V gene has CDR1 KGHDR and CDR2 SFDVKD. The V and J ends lost 4 bases and 9 bases, in that order; junction bases with no gene match: 15. The chain's CDR3 is CATSDPKTGSRGTQYF. CDR3 coding DNA: TGTGCCACCAGTGACCCTAAGACAGGGTCAAGAGGAACGCAGTATTTT.

This clonotype has a count of ten or more. This rearrangement joins TRBV7-3 to TRBJ2-1; D is undetermined. The V and J ends lost 5 bases and 8 bases respectively, with 13 bases between them. The CDR3 extends over 13 amino acids. Germline CDR1 and CDR2: SGHTA and FQGTGA. This chain's CDR3 is CASSLTVSHEQFF. CDR3 nucleotides: TGTGCCAGCAGCCTCACCGTTAGCCATGAGCAGTTCTTC.

This clonotype came up many times. This CDR3 is CASSTRGASTDTQYF. In DNA form, the CDR3 reads TGTGCCAGCTCAACTCGCGGAGCAAGCACAGATACGCAGTATTTT. The chain recombines TRBV18 with TRBJ2-3; no firm D call. CDR3 length equals 15 residues. The germline CDR1 and CDR2 sequences are KGHSH and LQKENI. V lost 5 bases, J lost 0 bases, and 12 bases lay in between. The full variable domain, its missing parts supplied by reference TRBV18 and TRBJ2-3, is NAGVMQNPRHLVRRRGQEARLRCSPMKGHSHVYWYRQLPEEGLKFMVYLQKENIIDESGMPKERFSAEFPKEGPSILRIQQVVRGDSAAYFCASSTRGASTDTQYFGPGTRLTVL.

The CDR3 DNA reads TGTGCTAGTGGTTTGGTACTGGGGGGGTTGGATTACGAGCAGTACTTC. Encoded protein: CASGLVLGGLDYEQYF. V and J are TRBV12-5 and TRBJ2-7, with TRBD2 identical over 7 bases. From germline, CDR1 is LGHNT and CDR2 FRNRAP. V lost 0 bases to trimming and J lost 4 bases; unmatched junction nucleotides: 9. The CDR3 has 16 residues.

The table lists this clonotype with many counts. This sequence joins TRBV6-2 or TRBV6-3 and TRBJ2-7; D call uncertain. CDR1 is MNHEY and CDR2 is SVGEGT in the germline V gene. This CDR3 has 12 amino acids. V gave up 2 bases and J gave up 7 bases, with 9 bases separating them. The CDR3, as DNA: TGTGCCAGCAGTTACGAATTGGGGGAGCAGTACTTC. Protein product: CASSYELGEQYF.

Only a few counts were recorded for this clonotype. The chain uses TRBV3-1 and TRBJ2-3, with D perhaps matching TRBD1 (6 bases). Deletions cut 0 bases from V and 3 bases from J, with 13 bases between. The CDR3 runs to 16 residues. The germline CDR1 and CDR2 sequences are LGHDT and YNNKEL (reference sequence). The CDR3 loop reads CASSQDMGAGTDTQYF. The CDR3 DNA reads TGTGCCAGCAGCCAAGATATGGGGGCCGGGACAGATACGCAGTATTTT.

This sequence joins TRBV5-5 and TRBJ2-5; weak D call: TRBD1 (6 bases). Looked up from germline, CDR1 is SGHKS and CDR2 is YYEKEE (reference sequence). The ends were cut back, 4 bases at V and 0 bases at J, with 25 bases in the middle. This CDR3 has 19 amino acids. The CDR3 loop is CASSAYRGQSFPYQETQYF. DNA for the CDR3: TGTGCCAGCAGCGCCTACCGTGGACAGAGCTTCCCGTACCAAGAGACCCAGTACTTC.

This clonotype was seen many times. This sequence joins TRBV18 and TRBJ1-1, with 10 bases identical to TRBD1. After removal of 6 bases from V and 4 bases from J, the junction contained 11 bases not matched to a gene. The CDR3 runs to 16 residues. CDR1 is KGHSH, CDR2 LQKENI, per germline. DNA of the CDR3: TGTGCCAGCTCGCAGACAGGGGGCGGCGTGGGCACTGAAGCTTTCTTT. Translating gives CASSQTGGGVGTEAFF.

The count of this clonotype is one. The J gene is TRBJ2-5, the V gene TRBV28, with D perhaps TRBD2 (5 bases). This CDR3 comprises 14 residues. Germline V gene sequence: CDR1 MDHEN, CDR2 SYDVKM. Trimming left V 6 bases short and J 1 base short, with 12 bases between. CDR3 in amino acids: CASRKEAIQETQYF. The CDR3 region has the DNA TGTGCCAGCAGAAAGGAGGCAATCCAAGAGACCCAGTACTTC.

This clonotype was picked up many times. The V and J genes are TRBV2 and TRBJ2-3; D ambiguous. CDR3 length: 15 residues. Germline assignment: CDR1 SNHLY and CDR2 FYNNEI. The V end was cut by 7 bases, the J end by 0 bases, with 14 bases between. CDR3 amino acids: CASTRESRSTDTQYF. CDR3 sequence (DNA): TGTGCCAGCACCCGAGAGTCCAGGAGCACAGATACGCAGTATTTT. The full variable domain, its missing parts supplied by reference TRBV2 and TRBJ2-3, is EPEVTQTPSHQVTQMGQEVILRCVPISNHLYFYWYRQILGQKVEFLVSFYNNEISEKSEIFDDQFSVERPDGSNFTLKIRSTKLEDSAMYFCASTRESRSTDTQYFGPGTRLTVL.

Comments on this clonotype: The junction and the germline gene differ at one end; a read error may be behind it. The gene calls are TRBV9 and TRBJ2-1; D not certain. The CDR3 is 16 residues long. Germline assignment: CDR1 SGDLS and CDR2 YYNGEE. The CDR3 here is CAGSVNPATTGNEQFF. The CDR3 DNA reads as TGTGCCGGCAGCGTAAACCCCGCGACGACTGGCAATGAGCAGTTCTTC.

This rearrangement joins TRBV29-1 to TRBJ2-3; D gene unclear. The ends were cut back, 0 bases at V and 1 base at J, with 8 bases in the middle. The CDR3 loop spans 14 amino acids. Per the germline V gene, CDR1 is SQVTM and CDR2 is ANQGSEA. The CDR3 here is CSVEDPGRTDTQYF. Here the CDR3 DNA reads TGCAGCGTTGAAGATCCGGGCCGCACAGATACGCAGTATTTT.

This sequence joins TRBV2 and TRBJ1-4; D gene ambiguous. The V and J ends lost 1 base and 4 bases respectively, with 7 bases between them. This CDR3 spans 14 amino acids. Germline V gene lookup returns CDR1 SNHLY and CDR2 FYNNEI. The CDR3 DNA reads TGTGCCAGCAGTGAAGAGGTTTATAATGAAAAACTGTTTTTT. Amino acid sequence: CASSEEVYNEKLFF.

The rearrangement joins TRBV12-5 to TRBJ1-3, with TRBD1 matching 8 bases. V dropped 0 bases and J dropped 6; count of bases not matched to a gene: 4. The length of the CDR3 is 15 residues. Germline CDR1 and CDR2: LGHNT and FRNRAP. The CDR3 loop reads CASGLVQGAENTIYF. The CDR3 DNA reads as TGTGCTAGTGGTTTGGTCCAGGGGGCAGAAAACACCATATATTTT.

As regards this clonotype: This may stem from a read error, because a much larger clone lies one nucleotide away. V gene TRBV12-3 or TRBV12-4 combines with J gene TRBJ1-5; D not resolved. The CDR3 spans 14 residues. Trimming pared 3 bases from V and 3 bases from J, leaving 9 bases between. CDR3 sequence reads: CASSFQRYNQPQHF. CDR3 nucleotides: TGTGCCAGCAGTTTCCAGCGGTACAATCAGCCCCAGCATTTT.

The J gene is TRBJ1-1, the V gene TRBV20-1; maybe TRBD1 (6 bases). The germline V gene encodes CDR1 DFQATT and CDR2 SNEGSKA (reference sequence). CDR3 length: 18 residues. V lost 1 base and J lost 1, with 22 bases in between. CDR3 bases: TGCAGTGCTAGAGGTCCGCTCGCCGGGGGACACCCGAACACTGAAGCTTTCTTT. Amino acids: CSARGPLAGGHPNTEAFF.

This clonotype was seen many times. The V and J genes are TRBV10-3 and TRBJ2-7; 7 bases agree with TRBD1. This CDR3 is built from 17 residues. V lost 1 base and J lost 2; bases outside the gene matches: 11. The V gene's germline CDR1 is ENHRY and CDR2 SYGVKD. The CDR3 DNA sequence: TGTGCCATCAGTGAGTGGAGTCGTTGGGACAGCACCTACGAGCAGTACTTC. This codes for CAISEWSRWDSTYEQYF.

This rearrangement joins TRBV6-2 or TRBV6-3 to TRBJ2-7; TRBD2 is a possible D gene (5 bases). In germline, CDR1 is MNHEY, CDR2 SVGEGT. This CDR3 has 14 residues. Trimming removed 5 bases at V and 3 bases at J, with 14 bases between. The CDR3 reads CASSVQAEHYEQYF. The CDR3 region has the DNA TGTGCCAGCAGTGTCCAAGCGGAGCACTACGAGCAGTACTTC.

Many counts were recorded for this clonotype. The rearrangement links TRBV28 to TRBJ2-1; 10 bases are shared with TRBD1. V was clipped by 4 bases and J by 2 bases; unmatched bases: 11. The germline CDR1 and CDR2 sequences are MDHEN and SYDVKM. This CDR3 region has 18 residues. CDR3 nucleotide sequence: TGTGCCAGCAGTTCAGGGACAGGGGTTGAGTTTACCTACAATGAGCAGTTCTTC. Translating it yields CASSSGTGVEFTYNEQFF. Complete variable domain (other parts from reference TRBV28 and TRBJ2-1): DVKVTQSSRYLVKRTGEKVFLECVQDMDHENMFWYRQDPGLGLRLIYFSYDVKMKEKGDIPEGYSVSREKKERFSLILESASTNQTSMYLCASSSGTGVEFTYNEQFFGPGTRLTVL.

Notes on this clonotype: The CDR3 does not close with the conserved phenylalanine or tryptophan, likely indicating a read error. This chain connects TRBV4-1 to TRBJ1-5, with unresolved D. Germline CDR1 reads MGHRA; CDR2 reads YSYEKL. CDR3 size: 15 residues. The ends were cut back, 0 bases at V and 0 bases at J, with 6 bases in the middle. Written as DNA, the CDR3 is TGCGCCAGCAGCCAAGAGGGGTTTAGCAATCAGCCCCAGCATCTT. The encoded protein is CASSQEGFSNQPQHL.